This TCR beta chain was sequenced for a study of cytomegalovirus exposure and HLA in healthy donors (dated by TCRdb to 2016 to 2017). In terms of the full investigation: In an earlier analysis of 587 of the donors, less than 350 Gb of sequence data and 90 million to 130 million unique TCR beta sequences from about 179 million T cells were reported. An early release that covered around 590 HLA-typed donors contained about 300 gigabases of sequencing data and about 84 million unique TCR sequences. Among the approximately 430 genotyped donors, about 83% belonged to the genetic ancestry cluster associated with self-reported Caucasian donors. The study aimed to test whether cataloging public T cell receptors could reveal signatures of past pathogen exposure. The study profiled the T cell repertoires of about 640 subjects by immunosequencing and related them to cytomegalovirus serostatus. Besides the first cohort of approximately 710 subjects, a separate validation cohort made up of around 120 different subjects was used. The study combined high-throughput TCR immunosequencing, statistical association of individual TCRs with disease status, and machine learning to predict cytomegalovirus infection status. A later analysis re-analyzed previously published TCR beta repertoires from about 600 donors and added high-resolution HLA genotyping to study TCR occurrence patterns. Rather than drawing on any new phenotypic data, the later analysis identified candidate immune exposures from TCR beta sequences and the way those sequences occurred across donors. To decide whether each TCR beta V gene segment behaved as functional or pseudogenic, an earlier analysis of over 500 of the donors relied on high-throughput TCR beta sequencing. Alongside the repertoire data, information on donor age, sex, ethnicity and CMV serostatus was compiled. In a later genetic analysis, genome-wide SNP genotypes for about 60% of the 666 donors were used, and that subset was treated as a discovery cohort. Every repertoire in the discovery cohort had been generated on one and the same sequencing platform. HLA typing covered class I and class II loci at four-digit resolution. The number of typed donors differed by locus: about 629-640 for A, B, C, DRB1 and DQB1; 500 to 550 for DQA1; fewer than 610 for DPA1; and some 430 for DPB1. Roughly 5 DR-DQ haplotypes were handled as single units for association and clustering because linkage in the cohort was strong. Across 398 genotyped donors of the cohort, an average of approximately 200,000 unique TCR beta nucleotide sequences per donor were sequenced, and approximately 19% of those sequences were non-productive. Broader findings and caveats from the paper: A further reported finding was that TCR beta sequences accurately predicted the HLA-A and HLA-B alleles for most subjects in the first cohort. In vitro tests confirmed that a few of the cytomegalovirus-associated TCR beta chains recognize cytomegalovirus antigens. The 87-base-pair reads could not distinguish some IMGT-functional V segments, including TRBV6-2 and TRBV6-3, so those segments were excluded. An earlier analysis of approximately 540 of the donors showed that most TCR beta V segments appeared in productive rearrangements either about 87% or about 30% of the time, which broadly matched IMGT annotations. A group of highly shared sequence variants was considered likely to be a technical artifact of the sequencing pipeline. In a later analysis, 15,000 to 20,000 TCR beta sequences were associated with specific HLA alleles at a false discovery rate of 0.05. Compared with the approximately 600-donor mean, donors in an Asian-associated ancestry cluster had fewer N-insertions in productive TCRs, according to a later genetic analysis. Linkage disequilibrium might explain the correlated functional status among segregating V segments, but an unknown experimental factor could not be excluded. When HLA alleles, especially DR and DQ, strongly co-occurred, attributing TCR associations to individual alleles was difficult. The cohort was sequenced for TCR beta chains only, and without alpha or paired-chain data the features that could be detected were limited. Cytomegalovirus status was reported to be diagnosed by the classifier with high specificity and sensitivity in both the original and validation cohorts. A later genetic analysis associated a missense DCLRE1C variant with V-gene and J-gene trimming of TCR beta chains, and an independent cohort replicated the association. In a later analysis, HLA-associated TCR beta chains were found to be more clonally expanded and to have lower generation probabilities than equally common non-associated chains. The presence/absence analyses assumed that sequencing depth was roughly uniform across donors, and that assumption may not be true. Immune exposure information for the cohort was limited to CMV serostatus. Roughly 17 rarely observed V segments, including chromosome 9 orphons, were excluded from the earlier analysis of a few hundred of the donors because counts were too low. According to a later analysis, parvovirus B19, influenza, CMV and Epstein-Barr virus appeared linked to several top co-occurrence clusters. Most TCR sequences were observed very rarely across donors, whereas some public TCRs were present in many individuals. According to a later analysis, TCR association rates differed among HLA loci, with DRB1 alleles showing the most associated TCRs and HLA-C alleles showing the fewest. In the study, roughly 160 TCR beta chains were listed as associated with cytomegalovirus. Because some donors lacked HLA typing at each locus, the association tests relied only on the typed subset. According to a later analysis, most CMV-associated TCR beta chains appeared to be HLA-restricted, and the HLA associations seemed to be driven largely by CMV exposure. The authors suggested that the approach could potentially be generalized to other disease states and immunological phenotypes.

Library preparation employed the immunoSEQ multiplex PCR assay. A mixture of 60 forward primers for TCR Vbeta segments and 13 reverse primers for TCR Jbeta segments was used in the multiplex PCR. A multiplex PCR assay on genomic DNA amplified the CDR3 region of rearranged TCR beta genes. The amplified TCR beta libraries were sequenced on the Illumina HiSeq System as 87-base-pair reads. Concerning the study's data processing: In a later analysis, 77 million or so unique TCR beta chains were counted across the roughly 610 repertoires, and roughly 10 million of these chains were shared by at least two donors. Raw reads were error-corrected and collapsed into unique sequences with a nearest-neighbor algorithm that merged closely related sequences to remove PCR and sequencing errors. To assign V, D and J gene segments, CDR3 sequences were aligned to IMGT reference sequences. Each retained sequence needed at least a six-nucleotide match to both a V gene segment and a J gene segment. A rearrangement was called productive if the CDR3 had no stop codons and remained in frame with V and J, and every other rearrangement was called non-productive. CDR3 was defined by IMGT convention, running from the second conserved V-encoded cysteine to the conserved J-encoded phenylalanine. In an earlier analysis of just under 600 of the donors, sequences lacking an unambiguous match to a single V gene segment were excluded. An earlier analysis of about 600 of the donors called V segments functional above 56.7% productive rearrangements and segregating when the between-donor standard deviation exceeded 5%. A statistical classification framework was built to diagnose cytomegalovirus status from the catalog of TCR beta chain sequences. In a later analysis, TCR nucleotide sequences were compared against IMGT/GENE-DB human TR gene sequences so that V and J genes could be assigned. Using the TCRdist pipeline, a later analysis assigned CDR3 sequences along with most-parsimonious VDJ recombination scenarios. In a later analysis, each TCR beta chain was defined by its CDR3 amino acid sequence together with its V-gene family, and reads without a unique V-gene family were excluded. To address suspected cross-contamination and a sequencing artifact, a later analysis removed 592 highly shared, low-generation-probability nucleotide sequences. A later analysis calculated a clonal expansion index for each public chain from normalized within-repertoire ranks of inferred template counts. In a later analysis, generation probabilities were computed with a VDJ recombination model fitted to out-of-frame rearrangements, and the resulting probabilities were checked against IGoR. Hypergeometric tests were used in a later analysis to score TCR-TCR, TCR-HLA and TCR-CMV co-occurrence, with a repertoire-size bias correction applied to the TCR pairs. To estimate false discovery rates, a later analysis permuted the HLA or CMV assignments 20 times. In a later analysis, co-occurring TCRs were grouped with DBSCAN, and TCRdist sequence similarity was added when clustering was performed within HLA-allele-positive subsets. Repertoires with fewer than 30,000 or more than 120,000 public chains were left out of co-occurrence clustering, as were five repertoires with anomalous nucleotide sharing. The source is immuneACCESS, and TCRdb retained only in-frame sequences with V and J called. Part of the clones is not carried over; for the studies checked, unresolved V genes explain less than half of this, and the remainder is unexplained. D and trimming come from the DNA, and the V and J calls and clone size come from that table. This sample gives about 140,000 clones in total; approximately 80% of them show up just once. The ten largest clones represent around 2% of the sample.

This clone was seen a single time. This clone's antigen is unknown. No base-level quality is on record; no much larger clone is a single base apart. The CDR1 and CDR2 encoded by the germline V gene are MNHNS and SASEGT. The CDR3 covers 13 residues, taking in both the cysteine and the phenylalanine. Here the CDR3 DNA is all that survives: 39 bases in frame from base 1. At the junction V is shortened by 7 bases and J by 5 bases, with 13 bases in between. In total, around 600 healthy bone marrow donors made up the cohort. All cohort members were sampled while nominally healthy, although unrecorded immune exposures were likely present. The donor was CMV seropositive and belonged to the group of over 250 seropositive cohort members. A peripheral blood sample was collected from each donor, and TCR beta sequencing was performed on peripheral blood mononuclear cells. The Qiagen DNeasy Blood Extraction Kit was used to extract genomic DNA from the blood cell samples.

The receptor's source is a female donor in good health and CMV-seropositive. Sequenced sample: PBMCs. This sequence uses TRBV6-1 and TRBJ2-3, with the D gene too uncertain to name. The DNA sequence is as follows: TGTGCCAGCACAACTGAGGTGGTAGATACGCAGTATTTT. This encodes CASTTEVVDTQYF.